The clone carrying this TCR beta chain is labeled as medium-sized. Its antigen is currently unknown. Using immunoSEQ multiplex PCR, the repertoire was profiled, and TCRdb retains in-frame clones only, with some absent. The sample yields over a thousand clones, roughly 24% seen once. Germline lookup yields CDR1 MNHGY and CDR2 SAAAGT. Trimming at V came to 6 bases and at J to 3 bases, leaving 5 bases not matched to a gene. The CDR3 runs 14 residues. This entry comes from a study of T cells in localized non-small cell lung cancer. Study-level points and caveats: Heterogeneity is still possible, as just one tumor region was sequenced.

The sample in question was lung tumor tissue, obtained before any cancer treatment. The TCR originated in a man aged 35-75 years with stage III lung adenocarcinoma. The chain is built from TRBV6-8 and TRBJ1-2; TRBD1 aligns across 9 bases. CDR3 protein: CASSYRGQDYGYTF. The CDR3 bases are TGTGCCAGCAGCTACAGGGGGCAAGACTATGGCTACACCTTC.